The next 6 T cell receptor beta chains were all read from a single sample in a study of blood T cells in healthy people across ages (dated by TCRdb to between 2015 and 2017). Library construction relied on 5' RACE. The sequencing machine was an Illumina HiSeq 2500. A second roughly 6 to 12 cycle PCR used a sample-barcoded 5' primer and a J-beta primer mix. TCRdb applied fastp at Q25 and MiXCR to the public reads, then kept only in-frame beta chains. Each record represents a unique CDR3 protein, reported with the most common genes and DNA among its rows. This sample is represented by some 1.7 million distinct CDR3 sequences; about 28% of them were singletons. Around 7.7% of the sample comes from the top ten. Sequenced sample: blood. The receptors here all came from a woman aged 25 to 39 in good health.

Only a few counts were recorded for this clonotype. This chain connects TRBV10-2 to TRBJ2-5; D is undetermined. The CDR3 extends over 14 amino acids. CDR1 and CDR2 from the germline V gene are WSHSY and SAAADI. V was pared by 6 bases and J by 5 bases, with 16 bases between. CDR3 sequence: CASRRTQGSETQYF. As DNA, the CDR3 is TGCGCCAGCAGGAGGACCCAAGGGTCGGAGACCCAGTACTTC.

This chain links TRBV5-6 with TRBJ2-6; 8 nucleotides line up with TRBD1. This CDR3 comprises 19 residues. CDR1 and CDR2 (germline): SGHDT, YYEEEE. The J segment lost 0 bases and the V segment lost 5 bases, leaving 13 bases of the junction unmatched. The DNA of the CDR3 is TGTGCCAGCAGTCGCCGGAGACAGGGGTCTTACTCTGGGGCCAACGTCCTGACTTTC. This gives the protein CASSRRRQGSYSGANVLTF. Drawing the rest from reference TRBV5-6 and TRBJ2-6, the complete variable domain is DAGVTQSPTHLIKTRGQQVTLRCSPKSGHDTVSWYQQALGQGPQFIFQYYEEEERQRGNFPDRFSGHQFPNYSSELNVNALLLGDSALYLCASSRRRQGSYSGANVLTFGAGSRLTVL.

This clonotype came up a few times. The chain links TRBV5-8 to TRBJ1-2; the match to TRBD1 covers 7 bases. V gave up 5 bases and J gave up 3 bases; unmatched junction bases: 10. Per the germline V gene, CDR1 is SGHTS and CDR2 is YDEGEE. The CDR3 extends over 15 amino acids. CDR3 region: CASRTKRDSYYGYTF. CDR3 nucleotides: TGTGCCAGCAGGACTAAGAGGGACAGCTACTATGGCTACACCTTC. The full variable domain, in which reference TRBV5-8 and TRBJ1-2 provide the parts outside the CDR3, is EAGVTQSPTHLIKTRGQQATLRCSPISGHTSVYWYQQALGLGLQFLLWYDEGEERNRGNFPPRFSGRQFPNYSSELNVNALELEDSALYLCASRTKRDSYYGYTFGSGTRLTVV.

The chain carries TRBV24-1 and TRBJ2-3; 7 nucleotides align to TRBD1. Germline V lookup: CDR1 KGHDR, CDR2 SFDVKD. J was trimmed by 1 base and V by 5 bases; bases with no gene match: 11. CDR3 size: 17 residues. CDR3 in amino acids: CATSGGKGGAGTDTQYF. The CDR3 nucleotides are TGTGCCACCAGTGGCGGAAAAGGGGGCGCAGGCACAGATACGCAGTATTTT.

The chain is built from TRBV6-2 or TRBV6-3 and TRBJ2-1; the D gene is possibly TRBD2 (7 bases). The CDR3 is 15 amino acids. Trimming cost V 2 bases and J 3 bases, with 11 bases left between them. Looked up from germline, CDR1 is MNHEY and CDR2 is SVGEGT. This chain's CDR3 is CASSYGEGGYNEQFF. The CDR3 nucleotides are TGTGCCAGCAGTTACGGGGAGGGGGGCTACAATGAGCAGTTCTTC.

This clonotype was detected a few times. J is TRBJ1-1 and V is TRBV25-1; D is possibly TRBD1 (6 bases). Looked up from germline, CDR1 is MGHDK and CDR2 is SYGVNS. Trimming left V 2 bases short and J 6 bases short, with 10 bases between. This CDR3 contains 13 residues. CDR3 region: CASSEGGRPEAFF. CDR3 nucleotide sequence: TGTGCCAGCAGTGAAGGGGGCAGGCCTGAAGCTTTCTTT.